The 19 T cell receptor beta chains below come from one sample, sequenced in a study of T cell clusters in autoimmune cytopenias (dated by TCRdb to the late 2010s). Sequenced on an Illumina MiSeq. Multiplex PCR with a touch-down protocol amplified TRB rearrangements, with the TRB-A and TRB-B primer pools combined in a single tube. After reprocessing by TCRdb, each CDR3 protein sequence is one entry, and no DNA is given. The sample table on file contains under 3,000 distinct CDR3 sequences. The ten most abundant clones make up more than 35% of the sample. For each sample, TRB amplification used approximately 230 ng of peripheral blood genomic DNA, equal to approximately 38,000 genome equivalents. This sample also appeared in a second study, on T cell repertoires in aging, cancer and after chemotherapy.

The sequenced material came from peripheral blood. All receptors derive from a human donor with an autoimmune cytopenia or autoimmune hepatitis (not recorded which).

Considering frequency, this clonotype is medium-sized. This chain links TRBV19 with TRBJ2-2; TCRdb's D call of TRBD1 is untestable without DNA. The CDR3 runs to 16 residues. Germline V gives CDR1 LNHDA, CDR2 SQIVND (reference sequence). CDR3: CASSIQPGVSTGELFF.

This sequence joins TRBV25-1 and TRBJ1-2; TCRdb names TRBD1, which stays unverified in the absence of DNA. Germline V gene sequence: CDR1 MGHDK, CDR2 SYGVNS. The CDR3 is 11 residues long. CDR3 protein: CASSEAGDYTF.

The CDR3 spells CASSQRNTEAFF. The V call is TRBV27, the J call TRBJ1-1. The CDR3 runs to 12 residues. Germline V gene data show CDR1 as MNHEY and CDR2 as SMNVEV (reference sequence).

This chain connects TRBV15 to TRBJ2-3. The CDR3 is 14 residues long. Germline loops: CDR1 LNHNV, CDR2 YYDKDF (reference sequence). The CDR3 loop reads CATSRTRGADTQYF.

This chain connects TRBV5-1 to TRBJ2-3; TCRdb lists TRBD2, though no DNA is available to test this call. Looked up from germline, CDR1 is SGHRS and CDR2 is YFSETQ. The CDR3 sequence is 15 residues long. The CDR3: CASSLVGLDTDTQYF.

This clonotype is deemed medium-sized by its frequency. The J gene is TRBJ2-2, the V gene TRBV19; the D call of TRBD1 rests on TCRdb alone, since no DNA is present to check it. Germline CDR1 reads LNHDA; CDR2 reads SQIVND (reference sequence). This CDR3 is 14 amino acids long. This chain's CDR3 is CASRAGVSPGELFF.

This chain connects TRBV7-2 to TRBJ2-3; TCRdb's assignment of TRBD1 cannot be checked, as there is no DNA. Germline V gene lookup returns CDR1 SGHTA and CDR2 FQGNSA. The CDR3 length is 16 residues. This chain's CDR3 is CASSGESGPRTDTQYF.

By frequency, this clonotype is large. The V call is TRBV6-1, the J call TRBJ2-3. Looked up from germline, CDR1 is MNHNS and CDR2 is SASEGT. CDR3 length: 14 amino acids. CDR3 region: CASRVAEATDTQYF.

Judged by frequency, this clonotype is medium-sized. The J gene is TRBJ2-1, the V gene TRBV27; the TCRdb D gene call, TRBD2, has no DNA to confirm it. The CDR3 has 18 residues. The germline CDR1 and CDR2 sequences are MNHEY and SMNVEV (reference sequence). CDR3 residues: CASSPGSGGSSSYNEQFF.

The rearrangement joins TRBV12-3 or TRBV12-4 to TRBJ1-2; TCRdb reports TRBD1, a call that lacks DNA to check it against. The CDR3 sequence is 15 residues long. The CDR3 sequence: CASSFFGQDRYGYTF.

This sequence joins TRBV18 and TRBJ1-1; the TRBD1 assignment by TCRdb is unverifiable without DNA. Germline V gene lookup returns CDR1 KGHSH and CDR2 LQKENI. This CDR3 region has 12 residues. This CDR3 is CASSPDQGLAFF.

Judged by frequency, this clonotype is medium-sized. The rearrangement links TRBV5-6 to TRBJ2-2; no DNA is available, so the TRBD2 call from TCRdb remains unchecked. Germline loops: CDR1 SGHDT, CDR2 YYEEEE. The CDR3 is 14 amino acids. This CDR3 is CASSPPLGTGELFF.

This chain connects TRBV6-5 to TRBJ1-1. The V gene's germline CDR1 is MNHEY and CDR2 SVGAGI. The CDR3 has 12 amino acids. The CDR3 here is CASRDGFTEAFF.

The genes are TRBV12-3 or TRBV12-4 and TRBJ1-6; TCRdb selects TRBD1, and the lack of DNA leaves this call unchecked. This CDR3 has 14 residues. CDR3 sequence reads: CASNLPGVSSPLHF.

The chain links TRBV5-1 to TRBJ2-7; TCRdb calls TRBD2, which cannot be checked without DNA. Germline V gives CDR1 SGHRS, CDR2 YFSETQ. This CDR3 contains 16 residues. This CDR3 reads CASSAETSGGFYEQYF.

The chain recombines TRBV18 with TRBJ1-5. Germline assignment: CDR1 KGHSH and CDR2 LQKENI. This CDR3 is built from 12 residues. The CDR3 loop is CASSPQGPPQHF.

The rearrangement joins TRBV11-2 to TRBJ1-1; the TCRdb D gene call, TRBD1, has no DNA to confirm it. Per the germline V gene, CDR1 is SGHAT and CDR2 is FQNNGV. This CDR3 contains 15 residues. CDR3 region: CASSLTTGGHTEAFF.

This clonotype registers medium-sized by frequency. The chain is built from TRBV30 and TRBJ2-1; without DNA, the TCRdb call of TRBD2 cannot be checked. CDR3 length: 13 residues. Germline values: CDR1 GTSNPN, CDR2 SVGIG (reference sequence). The CDR3 is CAWSSDSRGKQFF.

By frequency, this clonotype is medium-sized. V is TRBV12-3 or TRBV12-4 and J is TRBJ2-1. This CDR3 spans 15 amino acids. The CDR3 protein is CASSLAASPYNEQFF.